These 22 T cell receptor beta chains share one sample of origin, sequenced in a study of STAT5B mutations in CD4+ large granular lymphocyte leukemia. Repertoires were generated with immunoSEQ multiplex PCR, while TCRdb's copy carries only in-frame clones and drops some. This sample has some 23,000 clones, with approximately 80% found just once. The sequenced material came from CD4+ T cells from blood buffy coats. These receptors were obtained from a human donor in good health.

The chain is built from TRBV11-3 and TRBJ2-1; 8 positions agree with TRBD2. The CDR3 extends over 17 amino acids. V trimming: 4 bases; J trimming: 6 bases; junction bases outside the gene matches: 14. The V gene's germline CDR1 is SGHNT and CDR2 YENEEA. This CDR3 reads CASSSSPWGGRSNEQFF. The CDR3 coding sequence is TGTGCCAGCAGCTCCAGCCCCTGGGGCGGGAGGTCCAATGAGCAGTTCTTC.

This clone was observed a few times. The genes are TRBV7-9 and TRBJ2-1, with D possibly being TRBD2 (6 bases). V lost 3 bases and J lost 8, with 8 bases in between. Germline CDR1 reads SEHNR; CDR2 reads FQNEAQ (reference sequence). CDR3 length: 12 residues. The chain's CDR3 is CASSFREDEQFF. As DNA, the CDR3 is TGTGCCAGCAGCTTTAGGGAGGATGAGCAGTTCTTC.

This chain connects TRBV13 to TRBJ1-2; 9 bases align to TRBD1. V shed 5 bases and J 2 bases; nucleotides not matched to a gene: 6. Per germline, CDR1 PRHDT and CDR2 FYEKMQ (reference sequence). There are 15 residues in the CDR3. The chain's CDR3 is CASSRWDRENYGYTF. For the CDR3, the DNA is TGTGCCAGCAGCCGGTGGGACAGGGAAAACTATGGCTACACCTTC. Full variable domain (rest looked up from reference TRBV13 and TRBJ1-2): AAGVIQSPRHLIKEKRETATLKCYPIPRHDTVYWYQQGPGQDPQFLISFYEKMQSDKGSIPDRFSAQQFSDYHSELNMSSLELGDSALYFCASSRWDRENYGYTFGSGTRLTVV.

The V call is TRBV11-2, the J call TRBJ2-3; no reliable D call. Between the trimmed V and J ends, which lost 1 base and 4 bases, there was a span of 18 bases. The germline V gene has CDR1 SGHAT and CDR2 FQNNGV. This CDR3 is built from 17 residues. Here the CDR3 DNA reads TGTGCCAGCAGCTTAGGCTACGGACCCCCCGGAGCAGATACGCAGTATTTT. Translating gives CASSLGYGPPGADTQYF.

The chain links TRBV6-1 to TRBJ2-3; 10 bases map to TRBD2. Germline V CDR1 and CDR2: MNHNS, SASEGT. Trimming took 6 bases from V and 1 from J; bases not matched to a gene: 1. The CDR3 spans 14 residues. The CDR3 nucleotides read TGTGCCAGCAGCACTAGCGGGGGCACAGATACGCAGTATTTT. This encodes CASSTSGGTDTQYF.

V gene TRBV7-9 combines with J gene TRBJ2-3; TRBD1 is a possible D gene (5 bases). Germline V CDR1 and CDR2: SEHNR, FQNEAQ (reference sequence). This CDR3 has 15 residues. Trimming removed 5 bases at V and 2 bases at J, with 14 bases between. This CDR3 reads CASSLQGFHTDTQYF. The CDR3 region has the DNA TGTGCCAGCAGCCTTCAGGGTTTTCACACAGATACGCAGTATTTT.

Only one count was recorded for this clone. The rearrangement uses TRBV4-1 and TRBJ2-5, with 11 positions matching TRBD2. Unmatched junction bases numbered 19, after V lost 6 bases and J lost 4 bases. The CDR3 is 19 residues long. Germline CDR1 and CDR2: MGHRA and YSYEKL. The CDR3 protein is CASSQSRLAGGHRGETQYF. CDR3 nucleotides: TGCGCCAGCAGTCAATCAAGGCTAGCGGGAGGCCACCGGGGAGAGACCCAGTACTTC.

Notes on this clone: The germline gene is not matched at one end of the junction; a read error may be the cause. CDR3 nucleotide sequence: TGTGTCATCAGTGAGTCTGCTGGCACAGATACGCAGTATTTT. Its translation is CVISESAGTDTQYF. The rearrangement joins TRBV10-3 to TRBJ2-3, with D unresolved. The CDR3 loop spans 14 amino acids. The V gene's germline CDR1 is ENHRY and CDR2 SYGVKD.

The chain carries TRBV25-1 and TRBJ1-1, with D possibly TRBD1 on 6 matching bases. Trimming pared 5 bases from V and 1 base from J, leaving 17 bases between. Germline lookup yields CDR1 MGHDK and CDR2 SYGVNS. The CDR3 sequence is 16 residues long. The DNA of the CDR3 is TGTGCCAGCAGTCAACTAGGGGGGGCTTCGAACACTGAAGCTTTCTTT. Translating it yields CASSQLGGASNTEAFF.

This chain links TRBV4-2 with TRBJ1-1, with D unresolved. This CDR3 spans 14 amino acids. Germline CDR1 is LGHNA and CDR2 is YNFKEQ. Trimming took 7 bases from V and 7 from J, leaving 19 bases between them. CDR3 nucleotides: TGTGCCAGCACCGCCAAGGTATCGGATTTTGAAGCTTTCTTT. This translates into CASTAKVSDFEAFF.

This clone turned up a few times. The rearrangement links TRBV2 to TRBJ2-6, with D perhaps TRBD1 (5 bases). The V gene's germline CDR1 is SNHLY and CDR2 FYNNEI. Trimming removed 5 bases at V and 2 bases at J, with 13 bases between. This CDR3 is built from 16 residues. In nucleotides, the CDR3 is TGTGCCAGCAGTAGACAGTCTACACCTGGGGCCAACGTCCTGACTTTC. It translates to CASSRQSTPGANVLTF. Looking up the rest from reference TRBV2 and TRBJ2-6 gives the full variable domain: EPEVTQTPSHQVTQMGQEVILRCVPISNHLYFYWYRQILGQKVEFLVSFYNNEISEKSEIFDDQFSVERPDGSNFTLKIRSTKLEDSAMYFCASSRQSTPGANVLTFGAGSRLTVL.

The chain carries TRBV5-1 and TRBJ1-5; TRBD1 might be the D (5 bases). Per germline, CDR1 SGHRS and CDR2 YFSETQ. The V end lost 1 base, the J end lost 7 bases, and 12 bases lay between the germline ends. This CDR3 region has 14 residues. CDR3 sequence: CASSLTGEVQPQHF. CDR3 coding DNA: TGCGCCAGCAGCTTGACGGGGGAGGTCCAGCCCCAGCATTTT.

This chain uses TRBV10-2 with TRBJ1-4, with 8 positions matching TRBD1. Trimming cost V 3 bases and J 3 bases; bases outside gene matches: 6. The CDR3 contains 16 residues. CDR1 WSHSY and CDR2 SAAADI come from the germline V gene. The CDR3 here is CASSDPTQGANEKLFF. The CDR3 DNA reads TGCGCCAGCAGTGACCCTACACAGGGGGCTAATGAAAAACTGTTTTTT.

The chain is built from TRBV19 and TRBJ2-7; 8 nucleotides match TRBD2. CDR1 and CDR2 from the germline V gene are LNHDA and SQIVND (reference sequence). The CDR3 totals 15 residues. V was pared by 5 bases and J by 0 bases, with 6 bases of the junction left unmatched. The CDR3 DNA reads TGTGCCAGTAGTGACACTAGCGGAATCTCCTACGAGCAGTACTTC. Translated, it gives CASSDTSGISYEQYF.

The rearrangement uses TRBV6-1 and TRBJ2-1; 10 bases fit TRBD2. Germline lookup yields CDR1 MNHNS and CDR2 SASEGT. V was clipped by 9 bases and J by 15 bases; unmatched bases: 11. The CDR3 is made up of 12 amino acids. CDR3 bases: TGTGCCAGTTCACAGCGGGAGGGCCCATCGTTCTTC. It specifies CASSQREGPSFF.

The chain links TRBV4-1 to TRBJ1-1; D is possibly TRBD1 (5 bases). V was shortened by 0 bases and J by 1 base, with 12 bases between the two germline ends. Per germline, CDR1 MGHRA and CDR2 YSYEKL. There are 16 residues in the CDR3. As DNA, the CDR3 is TGCGCCAGCAGCCAAGATAGAAGACAGAAGAACACTGAAGCTTTCTTT. Its protein product is CASSQDRRQKNTEAFF.

The chain combines TRBV10-3 with TRBJ2-3; no clear D gene. Trimming cost V 2 bases and J 4 bases, with 4 bases left between them. The CDR3 length is 12 residues. Per the germline V gene, CDR1 is ENHRY and CDR2 is SYGVKD. CDR3 sequence (DNA): TGTGCCATCAGTGAGGCGGCAGATACGCAGTATTTT. Translating gives CAISEAADTQYF.

V gene TRBV7-2 combines with J gene TRBJ1-2; no reliable D call. CDR1 and CDR2 (germline): SGHTA, FQGNSA. The CDR3 contains 12 residues. Deletions cut 1 base from V and 8 bases from J, with 8 bases between. Here the CDR3 DNA reads TGTGCCAGCAGCTTAGACAGCTGGGGCTACACCTTC. The encoded protein is CASSLDSWGYTF.

The chain is built from TRBV2 and TRBJ1-3; no reliable D call. The germline CDR1 and CDR2 sequences are SNHLY and FYNNEI. The CDR3 sequence is 13 residues long. Trimming took 5 bases from V and 0 from J, leaving 5 bases between them. CDR3 sequence (DNA): TGTGCCAGCAGTCAATACTCTGGAAACACCATATATTTT. Its protein product is CASSQYSGNTIYF.

The V and J genes are TRBV2 and TRBJ2-1; 7 nucleotides match TRBD2. Germline V gene sequence: CDR1 SNHLY, CDR2 FYNNEI. The CDR3 is 16 amino acids. V was pared by 2 bases and J by 2 bases, with 6 bases of the junction left unmatched. The CDR3 loop reads CASSELGGSAYNEQFF. The DNA for the CDR3 is TGTGCCAGCAGTGAATTGGGCGGGAGTGCCTACAATGAGCAGTTCTTC.

The V call is TRBV5-5, the J call TRBJ2-5; either TRBD1 or TRBD2 may supply D (5 bases each). The CDR3 sequence is 13 residues long. V lost 3 bases to trimming and J lost 0 bases, with 6 bases between them. In germline, CDR1 is SGHKS, CDR2 YYEKEE (reference sequence). The CDR3 coding sequence is TGTGCCAGCAGCTCGGGACACCAAGAGACCCAGTACTTC. This encodes CASSSGHQETQYF.

This clone was seen a single time. J is TRBJ1-1 and V is TRBV7-8; TRBD1 matches at 7 bases. The trim removed 0 bases at V and 1 base at J, leaving 8 bases unmatched. CDR3 length: 17 residues. CDR1 SGHVS and CDR2 FQNEAQ come from the germline V gene. The CDR3 bases are TGTGCCAGCAGCTTAGCGTCCGACCCAGGGGGGAACACTGAAGCTTTCTTT. It encodes CASSLASDPGGNTEAFF.